A single sample is the source of the 27 T cell receptor beta chains below, sequenced in a study of CD8 T cells in ankylosing spondylitis. Study outcomes and limitations: A motif in TCR beta, a set of fewer than ten highly homologous variants, appeared characteristic of ankylosing spondylitis blood.

Via MiXCR, TCRdb re-called the 5' RACE reads, giving one row per CDR3 protein. The sample lists about 340,000 distinct CDR3 sequences, 8% occurring once. Antigens of these TCRs are unknown. Material for sequencing was blood, either unsorted or a sorted T cell fraction (not recorded which). The receptors stem from a male donor with ankylosing spondylitis.

This clonotype has only a few counts. The chain links TRBV6-5 to TRBJ2-5, with D uncertain. This CDR3 has 14 residues. Between the trimmed V and J ends, which lost 0 bases and 2 bases, there was a span of 7 bases. Germline V gene lookup returns CDR1 MNHEY and CDR2 SVGAGI. The CDR3 nucleotides read TGTGCCAGCAGTTACTCGCCACTGCAAGAGACCCAGTACTTC. The encoded protein is CASSYSPLQETQYF.

This clonotype was seen a few times. The CDR3 is CASSLDVSPRETRDTQYF. DNA of the CDR3: TGTGCCAGCAGCTTAGATGTTTCCCCGCGTGAGACGAGAGATACGCAGTATTTT. The V and J genes are TRBV11-1 and TRBJ2-3; D unclear. V was pared by 1 base and J by 5 bases, with 22 bases between. The germline V gene encodes CDR1 SGHAT and CDR2 FQDESV (reference sequence). The CDR3 has 18 amino acids.

This clonotype has only a few counts. The chain combines TRBV19 with TRBJ1-1; D remains unclear. Germline CDR1 and CDR2: LNHDA and SQIVND (reference sequence). Trimming took 6 bases from V and 1 from J, leaving 12 bases between them. The CDR3 loop spans 14 amino acids. CDR3 coding DNA: TGTGCCAGTAGGCGACGGACGGGGAACACTGAAGCTTTCTTT. Its translation: CASRRRTGNTEAFF.

The chain uses TRBV20-1 and TRBJ2-5; perhaps TRBD2 as D (6 bases). CDR1 DFQATT and CDR2 SNEGSKA come from the germline V gene (reference sequence). Trimming left V 3 bases short and J 7 bases short, with 18 bases between. The CDR3 runs to 14 residues. The CDR3, as DNA: TGCAGTGCTAGGGCGGGTCTGCTCGGGGGGACCCAGTACTTC. It specifies CSARAGLLGGTQYF.

This clonotype was counted many times. The chain recombines TRBV5-1 with TRBJ2-1; 7 bases line up with TRBD1. This CDR3 has 17 residues. The germline V gene encodes CDR1 SGHRS and CDR2 YFSETQ. Trimming at V came to 0 bases and at J to 1 base, leaving 7 bases not matched to a gene. CDR3 protein: CASSLVTGTASYNEQFF. DNA for the CDR3: TGCGCCAGCAGCTTGGTTACGGGGACAGCTTCCTACAATGAGCAGTTCTTC.

In this sample, this clonotype turned up a few times. The V and J genes are TRBV29-1 and TRBJ1-1; D is perhaps TRBD1 (5 bases). From germline, CDR1 is SQVTM and CDR2 ANQGSEA. Trimming removed 0 bases at V and 4 bases at J, with 12 bases between. The CDR3 loop spans 14 amino acids. Here the CDR3 DNA reads TGCAGCGTTGAAGATCCGGGGCGCGGCACTGAAGCTTTCTTT. It encodes CSVEDPGRGTEAFF.

The chain has TRBV6-1 and TRBJ2-1, with 9 bases fitting TRBD2. This CDR3 contains 14 residues. Germline-derived CDR1 and CDR2 are MNHNS and SASEGT. V dropped 7 bases and J dropped 5; count of bases not matched to a gene: 6. The CDR3 region has the DNA TGTGCCAGCACATATGCTAGCGGGAACAATGAGCAGTTCTTC. Its translation: CASTYASGNNEQFF.

Only a few counts were recorded for this clonotype. The gene calls are TRBV30 and TRBJ2-1; 9 bases are shared with TRBD2. Germline V gene lookup returns CDR1 GTSNPN and CDR2 SVGIG (reference sequence). After removal of 4 bases from V and 5 bases from J, the junction contained 12 bases not matched to a gene. CDR3 length: 16 amino acids. The CDR3 DNA is TGTGCCTGGAATCGGGCGGGAGGGGATGGACACAATGAGCAGTTCTTC. Translation: CAWNRAGGDGHNEQFF.

Only a few counts were recorded for this clonotype. J is TRBJ1-5 and V is TRBV6-1; D possibly corresponds to TRBD1 (6 bases). The CDR3 totals 14 residues. Trimming cost V 6 bases and J 4 bases, with 13 bases left between them. The V gene's germline CDR1 is MNHNS and CDR2 SASEGT. This chain's CDR3 is CASRPGQINQPQHF. As DNA, the CDR3 is TGTGCCAGCAGGCCCGGACAGATTAATCAGCCCCAGCATTTT.

Many counts were recorded for this clonotype. The chain is built from TRBV7-8 and TRBJ2-3; 8 positions agree with TRBD2. The J segment lost 3 bases and the V segment lost 2 bases, leaving 7 bases of the junction unmatched. The CDR3 spans 16 residues. The germline CDR1 and CDR2 sequences are SGHVS and FQNEAQ. The CDR3 DNA sequence: TGTGCCAGCAGCTTAACCAGCGGGAGAAGGACAGATACGCAGTATTTT. Residues: CASSLTSGRRTDTQYF.

V is TRBV4-1 and J is TRBJ2-2; TRBD1 matches 7 bases. The CDR3 runs 15 residues. The V gene end was trimmed by 4 bases and the J gene end by 0 bases; junction bases not matched to a gene: 2. Germline CDR1 reads MGHRA; CDR2 reads YSYEKL. The CDR3 sequence is CASSLDRSNTGELFF. The DNA for the CDR3 is TGCGCCAGCAGCCTGGACAGGTCGAACACCGGGGAGCTGTTTTTT.

This chain uses TRBV7-9 with TRBJ2-1; either TRBD1 or TRBD2 may supply D (5 bases each). Trimming cost V 7 bases and J 10 bases, with 14 bases left between them. The CDR3 extends over 12 amino acids. Germline V gene sequence: CDR1 SEHNR, CDR2 FQNEAQ (reference sequence). The CDR3 bases are TGTGCCAGCATCCTGGGACCTGTCGAGCAGTTCTTC. This sequence encodes CASILGPVEQFF. The whole variable domain, remainder taken from reference TRBV7-9 and TRBJ2-1, is DTGVSQNPRHKITKRGQNVTFRCDPISEHNRLYWYRQTLGQGPEFLTYFQNEAQLEKSRLLSDRFSAERPKGSFSTLEIQRTEQGDSAMYLCASILGPVEQFFGPGTRLTVL.

The chain uses TRBV7-3 and TRBJ2-3; no definite D call. The length of the CDR3 is 13 residues. In germline, CDR1 is SGHTA, CDR2 FQGTGA. V gave up 3 bases and J gave up 2 bases, with 6 bases separating them. CDR3 in amino acids: CASSFDFTDTQYF. CDR3 nucleotide sequence: TGTGCCAGCAGCTTCGACTTCACAGATACGCAGTATTTT.

This clonotype came up many times. This chain uses TRBV7-9 with TRBJ2-1; TRBD1 agrees at 7 bases. V shed 5 bases, J shed 3 bases, and the junction held 1 base outside the gene matches. The CDR3 loop spans 13 amino acids. The germline V gene has CDR1 SEHNR and CDR2 FQNEAQ (reference sequence). CDR3: CASSRDSYNEQFF. CDR3 nucleotide sequence: TGTGCCAGCAGCAGGGACAGCTACAATGAGCAGTTCTTC.

This clonotype was found a few times. The gene calls are TRBV7-9 and TRBJ1-2; TRBD1 agrees at 7 bases. J gave up 8 bases and V 3 bases, and 9 bases lay outside the gene matches. This CDR3 comprises 14 residues. The germline V gene has CDR1 SEHNR and CDR2 FQNEAQ (reference sequence). The DNA for the CDR3 is TGTGCCAGCAGCTTGGCACAGGGGACGAGCGGCTACACCTTC. It is translated as CASSLAQGTSGYTF.

The chain has TRBV3-1 and TRBJ2-7; D perhaps matches TRBD2 (6 bases). V lost 0 bases and J lost 0, with 12 bases in between. Per germline, CDR1 LGHDT and CDR2 YNNKEL (reference sequence). The CDR3 has 16 residues. CDR3 residues: CASSQDLGGFSYEQYF. The CDR3 nucleotides are TGTGCCAGCAGCCAAGATCTGGGGGGATTCTCCTACGAGCAGTACTTC.

Ten or more counts support this clonotype. The V gene is TRBV5-1, the J gene TRBJ1-3; D gene ambiguous. The V gene lost 2 bases and the J gene lost 2 bases, with 8 bases spanning the gap. This CDR3 spans 14 amino acids. Germline CDR1 is SGHRS and CDR2 is YFSETQ. The CDR3 loop is CASSLVGAGNTIYF. CDR3 sequence (DNA): TGCGCCAGCAGCTTAGTAGGAGCTGGAAACACCATATATTTT.

This clonotype was picked up a small number of times. The CDR3 spells CASSSRRWDSHFATNTDTQYF. The CDR3 DNA reads as TGTGCCAGCAGCTCTAGGCGGTGGGACAGCCATTTCGCAACCAACACAGATACGCAGTATTTT. The chain joins TRBV7-6 to TRBJ2-3; TRBD1 matches at 7 bases. With V trimmed by 4 bases and J by 2 bases, 24 bases remained unmatched. The CDR3 contains 21 residues. Germline CDR1 SGHVS, CDR2 FNYEAQ.

The CDR3 protein is CASSEGGGTGAYNEQFF. The CDR3 DNA follows: TGTGCCAGCAGTGAGGGTGGGGGGACTGGAGCCTACAATGAGCAGTTCTTC. The rearrangement joins TRBV6-1 to TRBJ2-1, with D perhaps matching TRBD2 (6 bases). V lost 3 bases and J 2 bases, leaving 17 bases between the germline ends. Germline V gene lookup returns CDR1 MNHNS and CDR2 SASEGT. The CDR3 loop spans 17 amino acids.

This clonotype came up a few times. This chain links TRBV3-1 with TRBJ1-6; a weak D match, TRBD1 (6 bases). The CDR3 is 15 residues long. V lost 2 bases, J lost 10 bases, and 15 bases lay in between. CDR1 and CDR2 from the germline V gene are LGHDT and YNNKEL (reference sequence). The CDR3 DNA sequence: TGTGCCAGCAGCCAACCGGGCGGGGGCGGGTCACCCCTCCACTTT. This encodes CASSQPGGGGSPLHF. The entire variable domain, with the rest obtained from reference TRBV3-1 and TRBJ1-6, is as follows: DTAVSQTPKYLVTQMGNDKSIKCEQNLGHDTMYWYKQDSKKFLKIMFSYNNKELIINETVPNRFSPKSPDKAHLNLHINSLELGDSAVYFCASSQPGGGGSPLHFGNGTRLTVT.

The chain carries TRBV28 and TRBJ2-7; D is perhaps TRBD1 (6 bases). Germline CDR1 reads MDHEN; CDR2 reads SYDVKM. Deletions cut 6 bases from V and 3 bases from J, with 24 bases between. The CDR3 is 17 residues long. CDR3 in amino acids: CASREVQGIAGFYEQYF. The DNA of the CDR3 is TGTGCCAGCAGGGAAGTGCAGGGGATTGCAGGATTCTACGAGCAGTACTTC.

The chain is built from TRBV4-1 and TRBJ2-3; D possibly corresponds to TRBD2 (6 bases). V lost 5 bases, J lost 2 bases, and 17 bases lay in between. The CDR3 runs to 16 residues. Germline CDR1 MGHRA, CDR2 YSYEKL. The CDR3 here is CASSSAGRGYTDTQYF. CDR3 DNA: TGCGCCAGCAGCTCAGCTGGGCGGGGATACACAGATACGCAGTATTTT.

This clonotype was seen ten or more times. The chain couples TRBV20-1 to TRBJ1-1, with 9 nucleotides matching TRBD1. Germline CDR1 reads DFQATT; CDR2 reads SNEGSKA (reference sequence). The CDR3 contains 11 residues. V was pared by 6 bases and J by 6 bases, with 2 bases of the junction left unmatched. CDR3 DNA sequence: TGCAGTGCCAGACAGGGGGCTGAAGCTTTCTTT. Its protein is CSARQGAEAFF.

This chain connects TRBV5-1 to TRBJ2-7, with D possibly matching TRBD1 (5 bases). Deletions cut 4 bases from V and 1 base from J, with 15 bases between. CDR1 SGHRS and CDR2 YFSETQ come from the germline V gene. The CDR3 consists of 15 residues. CDR3 bases: TGCGCCAGCAGCCGTGACGACAGACCTTCCTACGAGCAGTACTTC. Amino acids: CASSRDDRPSYEQYF.

In this sample, this clonotype turned up many times. This chain links TRBV12-3 or TRBV12-4 with TRBJ2-1; 10 positions agree with TRBD2. The V segment lost 5 bases and the J segment 5 bases; nucleotides outside the gene matches: 3. The CDR3 extends over 14 amino acids. The CDR3 DNA is TGTGCCAGCAGTCTAACTAGCGGGAACAATGAGCAGTTCTTC. The encoded protein is CASSLTSGNNEQFF.

This sequence joins TRBV11-1 and TRBJ2-1; perhaps TRBD2 as D (7 bases). V dropped 1 base and J dropped 0 bases, with 19 bases sitting between them. The germline gives CDR1 SGHAT, CDR2 FQDESV (reference sequence). This CDR3 has 19 amino acids. The CDR3 loop reads CASSLEGGGGLPSYNEQFF. For the CDR3, the DNA is TGTGCCAGCAGCTTAGAAGGGGGAGGGGGTCTACCCTCCTACAATGAGCAGTTCTTC.

The sample holds many counts of this clonotype. DNA for the CDR3: TGTGCCAGCAGGGGTCCAACCGGGGAGCTGTTTTTT. Its protein is CASRGPTGELFF. This sequence joins TRBV7-3 and TRBJ2-2; D not resolved. Germline assignment: CDR1 SGHTA and CDR2 FQGTGA. CDR3 size: 12 residues. V dropped 6 bases and J dropped 5 bases, with 7 bases sitting between them.